This T cell receptor (beta chain) was recovered during a study of siplizumab effects on memory and regulatory T cells. Findings and caveats of the study: Suppressive activity of Tregs proliferating in siplizumab cultures remained unconfirmed. Unstimulated subsets accounted for the mapping of only a minor share of the clones that were alloreactive. Naive T cells looked more diverse than memory cells, and they looked like major contributors to the alloresponse.

A remark on this clone: Its antigen is as yet unknown.

Produced via immunoSEQ multiplex PCR; TCRdb's table is partial and in-frame only. The repertoire includes tens of thousands of clones, about 97% of them detected once, and 0.95% to 1.4% sits in the top ten. V dropped 0 bases and J dropped 7; count of bases not matched to a gene: 6. The CDR3 runs 16 residues. Germline lookup yields CDR1 SGHNT and CDR2 YYREEE (reference sequence). V gene TRBV5-4 combines with J gene TRBJ2-1; the match to TRBD2 covers 11 bases. This TCR was sampled from a human donor in good health. The specimen sequenced was naive CD8+ T cells sorted from blood. The CDR3, as DNA: TGTGCCAGCAGCTTGGGTCCGGCTAGCGGGAGGAATGAGCAGTTCTTC. Encoded protein: CASSLGPASGRNEQFF.